A single sample is the source of the 20 T cell receptor beta chains below, sequenced in a study of neurological immune-mediated disorders. TCRdb reprocessed the 5' RACE reads via MiXCR and lists one record per CDR3 protein. The table has about 10,000 distinct CDR3 sequences, more than 20% seen once. The sample taken for sequencing was CD8+ T cells from blood. All receptors derive from a woman between 35 and 50 years old with multiple sclerosis.

There are many counts of this clonotype. The chain carries TRBV20-1 and TRBJ1-1, with 7 bases lining up with TRBD1. Germline CDR1 is DFQATT and CDR2 is SNEGSKA (reference sequence). V lost 4 bases, J lost 5 bases, and 10 bases stayed unmatched. The CDR3 extends over 14 amino acids. The CDR3 is CSATQGVEETEAFF. CDR3 nucleotide sequence: TGCAGTGCTACCCAGGGGGTGGAAGAAACTGAAGCTTTCTTT.

This chain connects TRBV20-1 to TRBJ2-7, with 8 bases that match TRBD2. Germline assignment: CDR1 DFQATT and CDR2 SNEGSKA (reference sequence). V was pared by 5 bases and J by 6 bases, with 12 bases of the junction left unmatched. The CDR3 extends over 14 amino acids. The CDR3 DNA sequence: TGCAGTGCTCCAATGGGACTAGTGATCGTCGAGCAGTACTTC. Amino acids: CSAPMGLVIVEQYF.

This clonotype has ten or more counts. The J gene is TRBJ2-3, the V gene TRBV5-1, with a tentative D call TRBD1 (6 bases). Trimming stripped 6 bases from V and 6 bases from J, with 17 bases between. The length of the CDR3 is 14 residues. Germline V gene lookup returns CDR1 SGHRS and CDR2 YFSETQ. CDR3 sequence: CASNQGFISDTQYF. The CDR3 DNA is TGCGCCAGCAACCAGGGGTTCATAAGCGATACGCAGTATTTT.

This clonotype was counted ten times or more. The V and J genes are TRBV4-1 and TRBJ2-2; TRBD2 matches at 12 bases. Trimming at V came to 2 bases and at J to 5 bases, leaving 6 bases not matched to a gene. Germline V lookup: CDR1 MGHRA, CDR2 YSYEKL. CDR3 length: 17 residues. CDR3 DNA sequence: TGCGCCAGCAGCCAACTAGCGGGGGGGATTTGGACCGGGGAGCTGTTTTTT. This gives the protein CASSQLAGGIWTGELFF.

This clonotype was found many times. The gene calls are TRBV12-3 or TRBV12-4 and TRBJ2-5; D remains ambiguous. The CDR3 contains 12 residues. V was cut by 5 bases and J by 6 bases, with 10 bases left in between. CDR3 nucleotide sequence: TGTGCCAGCAGTAGACCCAGCCAGACCCAGTACTTC. Its translation is CASSRPSQTQYF.

This clonotype has a count of ten or more. V usage is TRBV7-9 and J usage is TRBJ1-4; D remains ambiguous. The CDR3 runs 13 residues. Per the germline V gene, CDR1 is SEHNR and CDR2 is FQNEAQ (reference sequence). The V end lost 6 bases, the J end lost 12 bases, and 17 bases lay between the germline ends. The CDR3 region has the DNA TGTGCCAGCAGTCACTTTACGGCTGTGGAACTGTTTTTT. Its protein product is CASSHFTAVELFF. Based on the CDR3 plus reference TRBV7-9 and TRBJ1-4, the full variable domain is DTGVSQNPRHKITKRGQNVTFRCDPISEHNRLYWYRQTLGQGPEFLTYFQNEAQLEKSRLLSDRFSAERPKGSFSTLEIQRTEQGDSAMYLCASSHFTAVELFFGSGTQLSVL.

The gene calls are TRBV5-1 and TRBJ1-1; perhaps TRBD1 as D (5 bases). V was cut by 2 bases and J by 5 bases, with 13 bases left in between. Germline V gives CDR1 SGHRS, CDR2 YFSETQ. This CDR3 has 14 amino acids. The CDR3 nucleotides are TGCGCCAGCAGCTTCGGGGCAGAAGGGACTGAAGCTTTCTTT. This sequence encodes CASSFGAEGTEAFF.

This clonotype was detected ten times or more. This chain links TRBV6-5 with TRBJ1-6; TRBD1 matches at 7 bases. This CDR3 contains 14 residues. The V gene end was trimmed by 9 bases and the J gene end by 7 bases; junction bases not matched to a gene: 9. Per germline, CDR1 MNHEY and CDR2 SVGAGI. This CDR3 is CASWGTDSNSPLHF. The CDR3 DNA reads TGTGCCAGTTGGGGGACAGACTCGAATTCACCCCTCCACTTT.

This clonotype was seen just once. The chain employs TRBV5-1 and TRBJ2-7; 8 bases align to TRBD1. After removal of 0 bases from V and 3 bases from J, the junction contained 8 bases not matched to a gene. The germline V gene has CDR1 SGHRS and CDR2 YFSETQ. The CDR3 extends over 16 amino acids. The CDR3 nucleotides are TGCGCCAGCAGCTTGGAACCCGCCGGGACAGGCTACGAGCAGTACTTC. Encoded protein: CASSLEPAGTGYEQYF. Full variable domain (remainder filled in from reference TRBV5-1 and TRBJ2-7): KAGVTQTPRYLIKTRGQQVTLSCSPISGHRSVSWYQQTPGQGLQFLFEYFSETQRNKGNFPGRFSGRQFSNSRSEMNVSTLELGDSALYLCASSLEPAGTGYEQYFGPGTRLTVT.

This clonotype is termed medium-sized (0.01 to 0.1%). This chain uses TRBV9 with TRBJ1-2, with TRBD1 identical over 11 bases. From germline, CDR1 is SGDLS and CDR2 YYNGEE. Trimming took 2 bases from V and 2 from J; bases not matched to a gene: 2. This CDR3 contains 15 residues. The CDR3 region is CASSVGQGANYGYTF. The CDR3 DNA is TGTGCCAGCAGCGTCGGACAGGGGGCGAACTATGGCTACACCTTC. The whole variable domain, filled in from reference TRBV9 and TRBJ1-2, reads DSGVTQTPKHLITATGQRVTLRCSPRSGDLSVYWYQQSLDQGLQFLIQYYNGEERAKGNILERFSAQQFPDLHSELNLSSLELGDSALYFCASSVGQGANYGYTFGSGTRLTVV.

This clonotype rates as medium-sized. The V call is TRBV29-1, the J call TRBJ2-4; no clear D. V lost 4 bases and J lost 1, with 5 bases in between. In germline, CDR1 is SQVTM, CDR2 ANQGSEA. The CDR3 spans 12 residues. The CDR3 loop reads CSVVGAKNIQYF. The DNA for the CDR3 is TGCAGCGTTGTGGGGGCCAAAAACATTCAGTACTTC.

Judged by abundance, this clonotype is medium-sized. The J gene is TRBJ2-6, the V gene TRBV9, with D perhaps TRBD1 (6 bases). The germline CDR1 and CDR2 sequences are SGDLS and YYNGEE. The V end lost 3 bases, the J end lost 0 bases, and 13 bases lay between the germline ends. The CDR3 consists of 17 residues. The CDR3 sequence is CASSGQGQLSGANVLTF. CDR3 nucleotide sequence: TGTGCCAGCAGCGGCCAGGGACAACTCTCTGGGGCCAACGTCCTGACTTTC.

In its sample, this clonotype was seen many times. The CDR3 is CASREGAAYNEQFF. The CDR3 nucleotides are TGTGCCAGCAGAGAGGGGGCAGCCTACAATGAGCAGTTCTTC. This chain joins TRBV12-3 or TRBV12-4 and TRBJ2-1; 7 bases match TRBD1. J gave up 2 bases and V 6 bases, and 4 bases lay outside the gene matches. The CDR3 extends over 14 amino acids.

The gene calls are TRBV5-5 and TRBJ1-5; possibly TRBD1 for D (5 bases). V lost 0 bases, J lost 5 bases, and 9 bases lay in between. The CDR3 runs 14 residues. CDR1 and CDR2 from the germline V gene are SGHKS and YYEKEE (reference sequence). CDR3 bases: TGTGCCAGCAGCTTGGACAGGAGTGATCAGCCCCAGCATTTT. It encodes CASSLDRSDQPQHF.

This clonotype was seen at least ten times. The rearrangement uses TRBV7-6 and TRBJ1-6; D ambiguous. Trimming took 5 bases from V and 9 from J, leaving 11 bases between them. Germline V gene lookup returns CDR1 SGHVS and CDR2 FNYEAQ. CDR3 length equals 13 residues. CDR3 nucleotide sequence: TGTGCCAGCAGCCACGGCCCGACTTCACCCCTCCACTTT. Amino acids: CASSHGPTSPLHF.

This clonotype was seen repeatedly, ten times or more. This chain connects TRBV15 to TRBJ2-7; unclear D gene. Trimming removed 0 bases from V and 7 bases from J, with 13 bases in between. The CDR3 contains 14 residues. Germline V gene sequence: CDR1 LNHNV, CDR2 YYDKDF (reference sequence). This CDR3 reads CATSRDLGRREQYF. CDR3 bases: TGTGCCACCAGCAGAGATCTCGGCCGACGGGAGCAGTACTTC.

The genes are TRBV27 and TRBJ2-1; D gene uncertain. The V end was cut by 5 bases, the J end by 0 bases, with 8 bases between. The CDR3 is made up of 14 amino acids. Germline CDR1 and CDR2: MNHEY and SMNVEV (reference sequence). The CDR3, as DNA: TGTGCCAGCAGTGTAGTGAGCTCCTACAATGAGCAGTTCTTC. Translated: CASSVVSSYNEQFF.

This clonotype was detected ten times or more. The V call is TRBV7-6, the J call TRBJ2-1; 7 bases line up with TRBD1. This CDR3 is 13 amino acids long. After removal of 0 bases from V and 10 bases from J, the junction contained 3 bases not matched to a gene. Germline V gene data show CDR1 as SGHVS and CDR2 as FNYEAQ. The CDR3 DNA sequence: TGTGCCAGCAGCTTAGCAGGGGGCGGGGAGCAGTTCTTC. Translating it yields CASSLAGGGEQFF.

This clonotype was picked up many times. V is TRBV5-5 and J is TRBJ2-7, with D maybe TRBD1 (5 bases). V was cut by 2 bases and J by 3 bases, with 6 bases left in between. The CDR3 totals 12 residues. Germline values: CDR1 SGHKS, CDR2 YYEKEE (reference sequence). CDR3 DNA: TGTGCCAGCAGCTTCAGGGTCTACGAGCAGTACTTC. It is translated as CASSFRVYEQYF.

J is TRBJ2-1 and V is TRBV5-1, with 12 positions matching TRBD2. Looked up from germline, CDR1 is SGHRS and CDR2 is YFSETQ. The CDR3 has 15 residues. The junction had 3 bases not matched to a gene; V was cut back by 2 bases and J by 6 bases. The CDR3 DNA is TGCGCCAGCAGCTTCCTAGCGGGGGGGCCCAATGAGCAGTTCTTC. Amino acids: CASSFLAGGPNEQFF. Based on the CDR3 plus reference TRBV5-1 and TRBJ2-1, the full variable domain is KAGVTQTPRYLIKTRGQQVTLSCSPISGHRSVSWYQQTPGQGLQFLFEYFSETQRNKGNFPGRFSGRQFSNSRSEMNVSTLELGDSALYLCASSFLAGGPNEQFFGPGTRLTVL.